The text below deals with one TCR beta chain. The antigen it recognizes is unknown. Per-nucleotide qualities are absent, and no much larger clonotype sits a single base away. The record originates from a study of cytomegalovirus exposure and HLA in healthy donors (TCRdb year 2017). At the level of the whole study: The roughly 650 repertoires of the first cohort and the 120 validation repertoires were produced on the same platform, according to a later analysis. The study aimed to test whether signatures of past pathogen exposure could be identified by cataloging public T cell receptors. Besides the first cohort of under 700 subjects, a separate validation cohort made up of 120 or so different subjects was used. The study combined high-throughput TCR immunosequencing, statistical association of individual TCRs with disease status, and machine learning to predict cytomegalovirus infection status. Study-wide findings and limitations: The study gave a list of over 150 TCR beta chains associated with cytomegalovirus. A later analysis lacked HLA typing for the validation cohort, so it scored co-occurrence in that cohort across all 120 or so repertoires. The classifier was reported to diagnose cytomegalovirus status with high specificity and sensitivity in both the original and validation cohorts. Most TCR sequences were seen in very few donors, while some public TCRs were found in many individuals. The authors suggested that the approach could potentially be generalized to other disease states and immunological phenotypes. In vitro tests confirmed that a few of the cytomegalovirus-associated TCR beta chains recognize cytomegalovirus antigens. Subsequent analysis determined that TCRs grouped into clusters in the first cohort also showed a tendency toward co-occurrence across the 120 or so validation repertoires, and roughly 95% of cluster scores exceeded 0.

Receptors were amplified or captured by the immunoSEQ multiplex PCR assay. As for the original processing: A statistical classification framework was developed to diagnose cytomegalovirus status using the catalog of TCR beta chain sequences. This is the immuneACCESS table as TCRdb keeps it, with only in-frame sequences that have V and J called. A part of the clones is gone; compared with another copy, unresolved V genes explain less than half, and the rest is unexplained. That table gives V, J and clone size, and the DNA gave D and trimming. The sample table shows 57,000 or so clones, and approximately 96% are seen once. 0.85% to 1% of the sample comes from the top ten. The donors were included in the validation cohort of over a hundred subjects, a group kept apart from the roughly 700-subject first cohort. The source is a man aged 18 to 29 in good health and CMV-seronegative. What was sequenced was PBMCs.

The CDR3 region reads CASSFSGQSSYEQYF. The nucleotide sequence is TGTGCCAGCAGTTTTAGCGGACAAAGCTCCTACGAGCAGTACTTC. The rearranged segments are TRBV11-1 and TRBJ2-7, with TRBD2 as a weak D call on 6 bases. Deletion took 6 bases off V and 0 bases off J, with a span of 15 bases between the germline ends. The CDR3, from cysteine to phenylalanine, totals 15 residues. Only the CDR3 region is kept as DNA, spanning 45 bases read in frame from base 1. CDR1 SGHAT and CDR2 FQDESV were looked up in the germline V gene (reference sequence).